This TCR beta chain appears in the sequencing data of a study of T cells in Graves' hyperthyroidism and ophthalmopathy. For the study at large: Peripheral blood was secured at the point of initial diagnosis, before any treatment. The study, taken as a whole, reports: Most clonotypes expanded in the thyroid (above 0.001) were also present in blood.

In its sample, this clonotype was seen many times. Its target is unknown. The diagnostic basis comprised clinical symptoms, serum thyroxine and TRAb, thyroid ultrasound and orbital computed tomography. Isolation of PBMCs was performed on around 9.3 ml fresh peripheral blood. Germline values: CDR1 DFQATT, CDR2 SNEGSKA (reference sequence). V was clipped by 0 bases and J by 5 bases, with 13 bases between them. This CDR3 is built from 14 residues. The source material, RNA transcripts, was used to amplify TCR beta CDR3 regions. Primed by the HTBI set, a first-round RT-PCR was run on the TCR CDR3. TCRdb ran MiXCR on the multiplex PCR reads and lists one entry per CDR3 protein. The profile covers 400,000 or so distinct CDR3 sequences, with approximately 14% appearing a single time and roughly a fifth taken by the ten largest.

The chain has TRBV20-1 and TRBJ1-2; the D is unclear. What was sequenced was blood. This receptor was obtained from a woman between 55 and 75 years old with Graves' ophthalmopathy. The CDR3 sequence: CSARDRWRRYGYTF. For the CDR3, the DNA is TGCAGTGCTAGAGATCGATGGCGGCGATATGGCTACACCTTC.